A single sample is the source of the 18 T cell receptor beta chains below, sequenced in a study of control samples from healthy donors and cancer patients. Measured with immunoSEQ multiplex PCR; TCRdb has only the in-frame clones, and not every one. The sample contains fewer than 25,000 clones, approximately 82% of which appear only once. The sample consisted of PBMCs. The receptors here all came from a man older than 75 with head and neck cancer.

This clone appeared once. V and J are TRBV2 and TRBJ1-6; D remains unclear. The CDR3 consists of 13 residues. CDR1 and CDR2 from the germline V gene are SNHLY and FYNNEI. V gave up 3 bases and J gave up 4 bases, with 4 bases separating them. This chain's CDR3 is CASSEGYNSPLHF. CDR3 nucleotides: TGTGCCAGCAGTGAGGGTTATAATTCACCCCTCCACTTT.

CDR3 region: CASSIYSGGLIGNEQFF. CDR3 nucleotide sequence: TGTGCCAGTAGTATCTATAGCGGGGGGTTAATAGGTAATGAGCAGTTCTTC. This rearrangement joins TRBV19 to TRBJ2-1; 10 nucleotides line up with TRBD2. Trimming removed 3 bases from V and 7 bases from J; junction bases left unmatched: 12. This CDR3 has 17 residues. CDR1 is LNHDA and CDR2 is SQIVND in the germline V gene (reference sequence).

This rearrangement joins TRBV6-5 to TRBJ1-1; the D gene is possibly TRBD1 (5 bases). V lost 5 bases to trimming and J lost 8 bases, with 21 bases between them. The CDR3 contains 15 residues. The germline V gene encodes CDR1 MNHEY and CDR2 SVGAGI. The CDR3 nucleotides read TGTGCCAGCAGTCAGAGGCAAGCGGCAGGGACGGAAGCTTTCTTT. This codes for CASSQRQAAGTEAFF.

CDR3 nucleotide sequence: TGCGCCAGCAGCAGACTCAGGGGGGACACAGATACGCAGTATTTT. This codes for CASSRLRGDTDTQYF. This rearrangement joins TRBV5-1 to TRBJ2-3, with a possible D match to TRBD1 (7 bases). CDR1 is SGHRS and CDR2 is YFSETQ in the germline V gene. The CDR3 has 15 amino acids. V was trimmed by 4 bases and J by 2 bases, leaving 14 bases between them.

This chain uses TRBV11-3 with TRBJ2-1; D tentatively fits TRBD1 or TRBD2 (5 bases each). Germline V gives CDR1 SGHNT, CDR2 YENEEA. The CDR3 is made up of 15 amino acids. V was trimmed by 5 bases and J by 4 bases, leaving 15 bases between them. CDR3 coding DNA: TGTGCCAGCAGCCCCCGGGACGGTCCTTACAATGAGCAGTTCTTC. It translates to CASSPRDGPYNEQFF.

The chain employs TRBV5-1 and TRBJ2-5; 11 bases are a match to TRBD2. The junction had 11 bases not matched to a gene; V was cut back by 0 bases and J by 1 base. The CDR3 runs to 19 residues. CDR1 is SGHRS and CDR2 is YFSETQ in the germline V gene. The CDR3, as DNA: TGCGCCAGCAGCTTGGCCCCAGGGCTAGCGGGGGGTTCCCAAGAGACCCAGTACTTC. This codes for CASSLAPGLAGGSQETQYF.

This chain uses TRBV5-4 with TRBJ2-5; 7 bases line up with TRBD1. The CDR3 is made up of 17 amino acids. CDR1 is SGHNT and CDR2 is YYREEE in the germline V gene (reference sequence). Trimming removed 1 base from V and 3 bases from J; junction bases left unmatched: 12. This CDR3 is CASSLTGAPIGEETQYF. The CDR3, as DNA: TGTGCCAGCAGCTTGACAGGGGCCCCAATAGGTGAAGAGACCCAGTACTTC.

The V and J genes are TRBV5-4 and TRBJ1-2, with D perhaps TRBD1 (6 bases). Germline values: CDR1 SGHNT, CDR2 YYREEE (reference sequence). With 6 bases removed from V and 0 bases from J, the gap between germline ends came to 15 bases. The CDR3 has 15 residues. The CDR3, as DNA: TGTGCCAGCACCCCAGACAGGCAAGCTAACTATGGCTACACCTTC. It codes for CASTPDRQANYGYTF.

The V call is TRBV27, the J call TRBJ2-2, with 9 bases matching TRBD2. The V segment lost 0 bases and the J segment 0 bases; nucleotides outside the gene matches: 5. The germline gives CDR1 MNHEY, CDR2 SMNVEV (reference sequence). This CDR3 has 18 residues. CDR3 in DNA: TGTGCCAGCAGTTTATCGAGCCTAGCGGGATCGAACACCGGGGAGCTGTTTTTT. Its translation is CASSLSSLAGSNTGELFF.

This chain joins TRBV6-5 and TRBJ1-2; tentatively, D is TRBD1 (6 bases). The CDR3 length is 15 residues. CDR1 and CDR2 (germline): MNHEY, SVGAGI. The V end lost 2 bases, the J end lost 3 bases, and 13 bases lay between the germline ends. CDR3 in amino acids: CASSYLGGADYGYTF. DNA of the CDR3: TGTGCCAGCAGTTACCTGGGGGGCGCCGACTATGGCTACACCTTC.

V is TRBV6-5 and J is TRBJ2-1; D unclear. CDR3 size: 14 residues. Germline assignment: CDR1 MNHEY and CDR2 SVGAGI. V lost 10 bases to trimming and J lost 2 bases, with 15 bases between them. The DNA of the CDR3 is TGTGCCACCTCCAGAACAGATCCCTACAATGAGCAGTTCTTC. This codes for CATSRTDPYNEQFF.

This chain joins TRBV20-1 and TRBJ1-1; possible D gene TRBD1, 5 bases. The CDR3 totals 14 residues. V was cut by 3 bases and J by 0 bases, with 11 bases left in between. In germline, CDR1 is DFQATT, CDR2 SNEGSKA (reference sequence). CDR3 DNA sequence: TGCAGTGCTAGTCCGGACAACCTGAACACTGAAGCTTTCTTT. Its translation is CSASPDNLNTEAFF.

V usage is TRBV7-2 and J usage is TRBJ2-2; D is undetermined. The CDR3 length is 15 residues. CDR1 is SGHTA and CDR2 is FQGNSA in the germline V gene. V lost 3 bases and J 5 bases, leaving 13 bases between the germline ends. This CDR3 reads CASSFRVSRTGELFF. The CDR3 DNA sequence: TGTGCCAGCAGCTTCAGAGTGTCGAGAACCGGGGAGCTGTTTTTT.

The V gene is TRBV6-2 or TRBV6-3, the J gene TRBJ2-3, with 10 bases identical to TRBD2. Germline V gene sequence: CDR1 MNHEY, CDR2 SVGEGT. The CDR3 totals 13 residues. The junction had 8 bases not matched to a gene; V was cut back by 4 bases and J by 13 bases. CDR3 nucleotides: TGTGCCAGCAGTTCGACTAGCGGGCCGGCAGAGTATTTT. Translation gives CASSSTSGPAEYF.

This chain uses TRBV3-1 (or the pseudogene TRBV3-2) with TRBJ2-3; D unresolved. Trimming removed 0 bases from V and 2 bases from J, with 12 bases in between. Germline V gives CDR1 LGHDT, CDR2 YNNKEL (reference sequence). There are 16 residues in the CDR3. In DNA form, the CDR3 reads TGTGCCAGCAGCCAAGATATTGTCGGATTCACAGATACGCAGTATTTT. This encodes CASSQDIVGFTDTQYF.

V usage is TRBV5-1 and J usage is TRBJ2-1; D may be TRBD1 or TRBD2 (5 bases each). From germline, CDR1 is SGHRS and CDR2 YFSETQ. CDR3 size: 18 residues. Deletions cut 1 base from V and 6 bases from J, with 23 bases between. In nucleotides, the CDR3 is TGCGCCAGCAGCTTGCGGCTCACAGGTCTAGCCGTTTCCAATGAGCAGTTCTTC. Protein: CASSLRLTGLAVSNEQFF. Full variable domain (missing parts from reference TRBV5-1 and TRBJ2-1): KAGVTQTPRYLIKTRGQQVTLSCSPISGHRSVSWYQQTPGQGLQFLFEYFSETQRNKGNFPGRFSGRQFSNSRSEMNVSTLELGDSALYLCASSLRLTGLAVSNEQFFGPGTRLTVL.

This clone was observed a few times. The rearrangement uses TRBV15 and TRBJ2-7; 7 positions match TRBD1. This CDR3 spans 15 amino acids. The germline gives CDR1 LNHNV, CDR2 YYDKDF (reference sequence). J gave up 2 bases and V 3 bases, and 7 bases lay outside the gene matches. In DNA form, the CDR3 reads TGTGCCACCAGCAGGACGGACAGGAGGACCTACGAGCAGTACTTC. Protein: CATSRTDRRTYEQYF.

The J gene is TRBJ2-6, the V gene TRBV12-5; no definite D call. Germline loops: CDR1 LGHNT, CDR2 FRNRAP. CDR3 length equals 15 residues. V was cut by 4 bases and J by 2 bases, with 9 bases left in between. The DNA of the CDR3 is TGTGCTAGTGGTTCGTTAAACACTGGGGCCAACGTCCTGACTTTC. Its translation is CASGSLNTGANVLTF.